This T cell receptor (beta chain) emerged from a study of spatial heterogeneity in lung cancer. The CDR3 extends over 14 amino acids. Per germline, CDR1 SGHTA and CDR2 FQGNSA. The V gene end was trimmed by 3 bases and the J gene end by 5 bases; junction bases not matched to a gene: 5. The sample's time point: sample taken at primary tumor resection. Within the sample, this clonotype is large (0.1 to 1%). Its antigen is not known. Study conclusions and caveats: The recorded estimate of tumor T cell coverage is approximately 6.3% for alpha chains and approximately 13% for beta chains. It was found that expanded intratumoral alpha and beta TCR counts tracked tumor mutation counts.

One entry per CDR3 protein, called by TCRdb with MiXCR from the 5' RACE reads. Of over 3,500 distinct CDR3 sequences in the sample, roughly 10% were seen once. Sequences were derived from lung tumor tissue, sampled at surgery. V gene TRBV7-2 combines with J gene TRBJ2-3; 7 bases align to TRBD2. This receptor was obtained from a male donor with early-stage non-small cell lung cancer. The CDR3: CASSLGGSRDTQYF. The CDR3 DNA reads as TGTGCCAGCAGCTTGGGCGGGAGTAGAGATACGCAGTATTTT. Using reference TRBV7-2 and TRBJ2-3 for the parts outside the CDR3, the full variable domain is GAGVSQSPSNKVTEKGKDVELRCDPISGHTALYWYRQSLGQGLEFLIYFQGNSAPDKSGLPSDRFSAERTGGSVSTLTIQRTQQEDSAVYLCASSLGGSRDTQYFGPGTRLTVL.